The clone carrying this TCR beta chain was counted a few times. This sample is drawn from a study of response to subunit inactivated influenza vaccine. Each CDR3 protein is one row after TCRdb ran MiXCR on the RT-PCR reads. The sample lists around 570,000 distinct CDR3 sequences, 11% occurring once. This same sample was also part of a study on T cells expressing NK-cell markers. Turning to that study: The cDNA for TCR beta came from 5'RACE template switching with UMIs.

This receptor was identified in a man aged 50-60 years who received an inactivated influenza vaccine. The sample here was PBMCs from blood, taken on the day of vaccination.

CDR3 amino acids: CASSSGFTYNEQFF. The CDR3 DNA is TGTGCCAGCAGTAGCGGGTTTACCTACAATGAGCAGTTCTTC. The chain couples TRBV27 to TRBJ2-1; D might be TRBD2 (6 bases). Germline CDR1 reads MNHEY; CDR2 reads SMNVEV (reference sequence). The CDR3 totals 14 residues. The V and J ends lost 5 bases and 2 bases respectively, with 10 bases between them.